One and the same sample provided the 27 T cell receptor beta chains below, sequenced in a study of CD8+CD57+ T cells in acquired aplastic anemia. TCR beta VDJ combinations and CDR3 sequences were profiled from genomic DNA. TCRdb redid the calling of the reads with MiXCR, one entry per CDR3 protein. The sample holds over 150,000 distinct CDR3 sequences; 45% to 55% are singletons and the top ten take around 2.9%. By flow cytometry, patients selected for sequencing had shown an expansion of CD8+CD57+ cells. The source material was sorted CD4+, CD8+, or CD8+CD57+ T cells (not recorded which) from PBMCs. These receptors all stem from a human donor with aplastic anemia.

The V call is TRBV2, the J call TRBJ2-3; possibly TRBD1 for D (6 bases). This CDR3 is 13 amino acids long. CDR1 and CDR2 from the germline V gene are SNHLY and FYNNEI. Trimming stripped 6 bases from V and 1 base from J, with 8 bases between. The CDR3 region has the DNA TGTGCCAGCAGCAACAGGGGCACAGATACGCAGTATTTT. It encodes CASSNRGTDTQYF. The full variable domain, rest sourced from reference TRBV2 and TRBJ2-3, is EPEVTQTPSHQVTQMGQEVILRCVPISNHLYFYWYRQILGQKVEFLVSFYNNEISEKSEIFDDQFSVERPDGSNFTLKIRSTKLEDSAMYFCASSNRGTDTQYFGPGTRLTVL.

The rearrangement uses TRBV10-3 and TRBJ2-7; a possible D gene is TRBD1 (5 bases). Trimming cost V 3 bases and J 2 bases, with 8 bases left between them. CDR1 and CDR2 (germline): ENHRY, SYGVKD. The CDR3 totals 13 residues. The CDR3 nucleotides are TGTGCCATCAGTGAAAGACAGACCTACGAGCAGTACTTC. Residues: CAISERQTYEQYF.

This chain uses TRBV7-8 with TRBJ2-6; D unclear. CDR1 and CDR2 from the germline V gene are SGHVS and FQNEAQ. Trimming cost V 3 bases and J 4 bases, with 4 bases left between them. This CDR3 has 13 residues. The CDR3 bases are TGTGCCAGCAGCTTTTCAGGGGCCAACGTCCTGACTTTC. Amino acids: CASSFSGANVLTF.

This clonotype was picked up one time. The CDR3 region has the DNA TGTGCCAGCAGCATTAGCGGGAGTTGGTACAATGAGCAGTTCTTC. This codes for CASSISGSWYNEQFF. V and J are TRBV11-1 and TRBJ2-1, with TRBD2 identical over 9 bases. The CDR3 loop spans 15 amino acids. Losses at the gene ends were 5 bases for V and 4 bases for J; bases not matched to a gene: 6. From germline, CDR1 is SGHAT and CDR2 FQDESV (reference sequence).

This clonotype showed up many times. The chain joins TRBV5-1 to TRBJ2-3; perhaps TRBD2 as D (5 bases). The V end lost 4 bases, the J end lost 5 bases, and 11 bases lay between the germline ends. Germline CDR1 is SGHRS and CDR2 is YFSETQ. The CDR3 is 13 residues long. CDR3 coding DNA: TGCGCCAGCAGCCCCGGAGGCGGAGATACGCAGTATTTT. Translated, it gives CASSPGGGDTQYF. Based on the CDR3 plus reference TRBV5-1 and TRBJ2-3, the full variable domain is KAGVTQTPRYLIKTRGQQVTLSCSPISGHRSVSWYQQTPGQGLQFLFEYFSETQRNKGNFPGRFSGRQFSNSRSEMNVSTLELGDSALYLCASSPGGGDTQYFGPGTRLTVL.

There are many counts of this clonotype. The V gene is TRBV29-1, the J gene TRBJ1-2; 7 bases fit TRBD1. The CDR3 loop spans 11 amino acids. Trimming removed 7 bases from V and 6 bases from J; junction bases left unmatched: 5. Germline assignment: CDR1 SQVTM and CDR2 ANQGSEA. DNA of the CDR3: TGCAGCGCGACAGGGACCGATGGCTACACCTTC. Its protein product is CSATGTDGYTF. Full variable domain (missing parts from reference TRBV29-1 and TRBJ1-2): SAVISQKPSRDICQRGTSLTIQCQVDSQVTMMFWYRQQPGQSLTLIATANQGSEATYESGFVIDKFPISRPNLTFSTLTVSNMSPEDSSIYLCSATGTDGYTFGSGTRLTVV.

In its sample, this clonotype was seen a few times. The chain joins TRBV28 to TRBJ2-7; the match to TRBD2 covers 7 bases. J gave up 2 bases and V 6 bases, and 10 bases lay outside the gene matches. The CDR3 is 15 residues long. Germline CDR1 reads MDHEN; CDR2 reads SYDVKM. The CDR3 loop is CASSQRGGAPYEQYF. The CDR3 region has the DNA TGTGCCAGCAGCCAGCGGGGTGGGGCCCCCTACGAGCAGTACTTC. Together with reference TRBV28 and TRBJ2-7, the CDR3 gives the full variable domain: DVKVTQSSRYLVKRTGEKVFLECVQDMDHENMFWYRQDPGLGLRLIYFSYDVKMKEKGDIPEGYSVSREKKERFSLILESASTNQTSMYLCASSQRGGAPYEQYFGPGTRLTVT.

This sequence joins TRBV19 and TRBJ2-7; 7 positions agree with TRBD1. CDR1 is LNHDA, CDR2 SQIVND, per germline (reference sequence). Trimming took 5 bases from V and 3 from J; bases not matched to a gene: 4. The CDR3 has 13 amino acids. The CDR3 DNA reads TGTGCCAGTAGTGGGACAGAGAACTACGAGCAGTACTTC. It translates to CASSGTENYEQYF.

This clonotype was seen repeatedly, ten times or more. For the CDR3, the DNA is TGTGCCAGCACCGAGGGGATGAACTCAAAAGAGACCCAGTACTTC. This codes for CASTEGMNSKETQYF. The chain combines TRBV5-6 with TRBJ2-5; D tentatively reads TRBD1 or TRBD2 (5 bases each). CDR1 is SGHDT and CDR2 is YYEEEE in the germline V gene. V was trimmed by 6 bases and J by 3 bases, leaving 18 bases between them. This CDR3 region has 15 residues.

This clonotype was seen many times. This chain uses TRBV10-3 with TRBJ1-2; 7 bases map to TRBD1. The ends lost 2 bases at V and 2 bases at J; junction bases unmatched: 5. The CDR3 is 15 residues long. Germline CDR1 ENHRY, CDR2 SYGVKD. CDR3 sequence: CAISETVQGNYGYTF. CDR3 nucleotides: TGTGCCATCAGTGAGACAGTACAGGGGAACTATGGCTACACCTTC.

CDR3 loop: CASSLAGDRAGYEQYF. CDR3 bases: TGTGCCAGCAGTTTAGCGGGGGACAGGGCTGGCTACGAGCAGTACTTC. The genes are TRBV28 and TRBJ2-7, with TRBD1 matching over 9 bases. With 2 bases clipped from V and 3 bases from J, the junction kept 8 bases outside the gene matches. Germline-derived CDR1 and CDR2 are MDHEN and SYDVKM. The CDR3 runs to 16 residues.

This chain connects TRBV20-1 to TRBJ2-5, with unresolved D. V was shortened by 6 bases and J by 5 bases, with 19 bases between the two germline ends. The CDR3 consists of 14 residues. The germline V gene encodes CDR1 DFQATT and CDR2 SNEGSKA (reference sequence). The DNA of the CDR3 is TGCAGTGCCGAAACGGTATGGGGTAGCGAGACCCAGTACTTC. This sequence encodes CSAETVWGSETQYF.

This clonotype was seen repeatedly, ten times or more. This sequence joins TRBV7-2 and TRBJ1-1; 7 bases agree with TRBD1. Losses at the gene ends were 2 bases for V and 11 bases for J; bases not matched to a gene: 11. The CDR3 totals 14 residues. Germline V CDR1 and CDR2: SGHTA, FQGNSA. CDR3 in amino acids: CASSLKGGGQKAFF. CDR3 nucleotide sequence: TGTGCCAGCAGCTTAAAGGGGGGGGGACAGAAGGCTTTCTTT.

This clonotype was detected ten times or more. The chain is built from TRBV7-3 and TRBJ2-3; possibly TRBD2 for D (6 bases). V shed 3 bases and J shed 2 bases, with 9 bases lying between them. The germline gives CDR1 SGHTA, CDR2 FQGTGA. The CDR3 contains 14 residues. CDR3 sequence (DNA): TGTGCCAGCAGCTTCGGGACTCCCACAGATACGCAGTATTTT. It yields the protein CASSFGTPTDTQYF.

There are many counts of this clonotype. The CDR3 DNA sequence: TGTGCCAGCAGTCCTAGCGGGAGTGGTGAGCAGTTCTTC. This sequence encodes CASSPSGSGEQFF. The chain couples TRBV12-3 or TRBV12-4 to TRBJ2-1; TRBD2 matches 10 bases. The J segment lost 9 bases and the V segment lost 5 bases, leaving 4 bases of the junction unmatched. This CDR3 is built from 13 residues.

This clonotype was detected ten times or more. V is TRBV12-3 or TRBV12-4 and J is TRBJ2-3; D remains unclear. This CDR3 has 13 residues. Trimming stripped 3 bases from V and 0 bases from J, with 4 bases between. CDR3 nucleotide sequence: TGTGCCAGCAGTTTGCAGAGCACAGATACGCAGTATTTT. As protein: CASSLQSTDTQYF.

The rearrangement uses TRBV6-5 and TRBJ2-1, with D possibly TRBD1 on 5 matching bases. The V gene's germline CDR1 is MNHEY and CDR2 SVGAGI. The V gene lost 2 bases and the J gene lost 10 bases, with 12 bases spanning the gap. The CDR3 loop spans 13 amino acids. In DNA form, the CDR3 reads TGTGCCAGCAGTTACGTAGACAGAGGCGAGCAGTTCTTC. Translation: CASSYVDRGEQFF.

This chain's CDR3 is CASSEYPLAGVIYEQYF. CDR3 DNA: TGCGCCAGCAGTGAGTATCCCCTAGCGGGAGTCATCTACGAGCAGTACTTC. The chain joins TRBV10-1 to TRBJ2-7, with 10 bases identical to TRBD2. V dropped 1 base and J dropped 3; count of bases not matched to a gene: 9. Per the germline V gene, CDR1 is WNHNN and CDR2 is SYGVQD (reference sequence). This CDR3 has 17 residues.

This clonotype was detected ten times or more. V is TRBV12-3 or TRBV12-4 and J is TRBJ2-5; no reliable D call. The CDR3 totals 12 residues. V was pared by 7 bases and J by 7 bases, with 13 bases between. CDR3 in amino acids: CASTGGPGTQYF. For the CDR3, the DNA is TGTGCCAGCACGGGCGGCCCAGGGACCCAGTACTTC.

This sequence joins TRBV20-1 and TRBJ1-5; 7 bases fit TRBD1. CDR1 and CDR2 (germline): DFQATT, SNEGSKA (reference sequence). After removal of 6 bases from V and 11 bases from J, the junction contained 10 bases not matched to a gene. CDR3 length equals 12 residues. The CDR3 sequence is CSAPGQRGAQHF. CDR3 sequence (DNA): TGCAGTGCACCGGGACAGCGGGGGGCCCAGCATTTT.

In DNA, the CDR3 is TGTGCCACCAGCAGAGGGGACTCCTACAATGAGCAGTTCTTC. Its protein is CATSRGDSYNEQFF. The V gene is TRBV15, the J gene TRBJ2-1; unclear D gene. Germline V lookup: CDR1 LNHNV, CDR2 YYDKDF (reference sequence). The V gene lost 1 base and the J gene lost 0 bases, with 4 bases spanning the gap. CDR3 length equals 14 residues.

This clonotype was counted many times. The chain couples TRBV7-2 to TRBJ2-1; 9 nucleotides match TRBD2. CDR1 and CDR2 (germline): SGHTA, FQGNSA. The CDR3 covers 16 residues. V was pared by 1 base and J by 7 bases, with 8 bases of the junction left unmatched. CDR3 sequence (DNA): TGTGCCAGCAGCTTAGGGGGTAGCGGGAGTTTGAATGAGCAGTTCTTC. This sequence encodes CASSLGGSGSLNEQFF.

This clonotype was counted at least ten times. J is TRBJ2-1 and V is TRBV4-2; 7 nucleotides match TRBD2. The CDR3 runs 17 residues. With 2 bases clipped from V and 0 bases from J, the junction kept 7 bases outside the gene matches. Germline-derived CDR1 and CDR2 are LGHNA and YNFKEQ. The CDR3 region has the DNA TGTGCCAGCAGCCAATATTCTAGCGGAAGCTCCTACAATGAGCAGTTCTTC. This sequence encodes CASSQYSSGSSYNEQFF.

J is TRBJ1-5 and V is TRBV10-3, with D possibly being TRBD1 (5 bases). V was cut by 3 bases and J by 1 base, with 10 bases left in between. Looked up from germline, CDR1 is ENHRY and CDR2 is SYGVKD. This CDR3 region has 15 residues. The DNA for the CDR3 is TGTGCCATCAGTGAAGGCCAGGGAAGCAATCAGCCCCAGCATTTT. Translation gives CAISEGQGSNQPQHF.

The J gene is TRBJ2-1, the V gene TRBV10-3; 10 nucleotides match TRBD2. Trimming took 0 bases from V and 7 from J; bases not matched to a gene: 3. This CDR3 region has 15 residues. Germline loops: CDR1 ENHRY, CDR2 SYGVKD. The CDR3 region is CAISESAGGINEQFF. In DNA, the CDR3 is TGTGCCATCAGTGAGTCAGCGGGAGGGATAAATGAGCAGTTCTTC.

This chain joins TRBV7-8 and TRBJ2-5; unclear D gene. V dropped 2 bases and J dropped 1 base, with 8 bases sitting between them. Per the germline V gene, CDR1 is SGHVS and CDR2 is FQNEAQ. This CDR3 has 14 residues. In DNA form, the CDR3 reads TGTGCCAGCAGCTTATTCCGGGCCCAAGAGACCCAGTACTTC. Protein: CASSLFRAQETQYF. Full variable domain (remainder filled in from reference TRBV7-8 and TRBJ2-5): GAGVSQSPRYKVAKRGQDVALRCDPISGHVSLFWYQQALGQGPEFLTYFQNEAQLDKSGLPSDRFFAERPEGSVSTLKIQRTQQEDSAVYLCASSLFRAQETQYFGPGTRLLVL.

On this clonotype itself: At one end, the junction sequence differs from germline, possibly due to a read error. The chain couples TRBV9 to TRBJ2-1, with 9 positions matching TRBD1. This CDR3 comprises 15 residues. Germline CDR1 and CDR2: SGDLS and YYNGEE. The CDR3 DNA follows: TGTGCCAGCAGCGTAGAGGACAGGGGCTACAATGAGCAGCTCTTC. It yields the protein CASSVEDRGYNEQLF.